This T cell receptor (beta chain) was profiled in a study of blood T cell repertoires in COVID-19. Per germline, CDR1 SNHLY and CDR2 FYNNEI. This CDR3 is 14 amino acids long. Trimming took 4 bases from V and 6 from J; bases not matched to a gene: 3. Under the authors' procedure: Nucleated cell number was recorded as an estimate derived from reference gene primer amplification. Measured with immunoSEQ multiplex PCR; TCRdb has only the in-frame clones, and not every one. Clone size and V and J calls were adopted from that table, with D and trimming inferred from the DNA. Altogether about 70,000 clones are present, roughly 85% being singletons, with the ten largest covering over 2.5%.

Sequencing was carried out using peripheral blood. The sequence derives from a man older than 75 with acute or convalescent COVID-19. The chain employs TRBV2 and TRBJ2-7; 13 bases line up with TRBD2. The CDR3 spells CASSGTSGSSEQYF. The DNA for the CDR3 is TGTGCCAGCAGTGGGACTAGCGGGAGTTCCGAGCAGTACTTC.